These T cell receptor beta chains were read from a single sample in a study of shared clonotypes between healthy human individuals. Only in-frame clones appear in the TCRdb table, and some are missing; sequencing was by immunoSEQ multiplex PCR. Found here are about 2 million clones, about 95% of them singletons; the top ten hold about 1.1%. Sequenced: naive CD8+ T cells sorted from blood. These receptors were collected from a man between 18 and 29 years old in good health. The CDR3 runs from the conserved cysteine through the conserved F or W. A D gene is named only where the DNA matches it firmly. Clone sizes are given selectively: once, few, many, or a class where the clone is expanded.

j_call	v_call	clone_size	d_call	cdr3_aa	cdr3_nt
TRBJ2-7	TRBV4-1	NA	NA	CASSPSSGPQYEQYF	TGCGCCAGCAGCCCGTCATCGGGACCCCAGTACGAGCAGTACTTC
TRBJ1-2	TRBV7-9	NA	NA	CASSLANANYGYTF	TGTGCCAGCAGCCTGGCCAACGCTAACTATGGCTACACCTTC
TRBJ1-1	TRBV9	NA	NA	CASSVLSGPEAFF	TGTGCCAGCAGCGTCCTTTCGGGGCCTGAAGCTTTCTTT
TRBJ2-3	TRBV5-6	NA	NA	CASSLSSLALDTQYF	TGTGCCAGCAGCTTGAGCTCCCTAGCGTTGGATACGCAGTATTTT
TRBJ1-5	TRBV2	NA	NA	CASSDRDGNQPQHF	TGTGCCAGCAGTGACCGGGACGGCAATCAGCCCCAGCATTTT
TRBJ1-1	TRBV7-9	NA	NA	CASRPWVGQKNTEAFF	TGTGCCAGCAGGCCCTGGGTGGGACAAAAGAACACTGAAGCTTTCTTT
TRBJ2-1	TRBV19	NA	NA	CASSTRTVNEQFF	TGTGCCAGTAGTACACGGACTGTCAATGAGCAGTTCTTC
TRBJ1-1	TRBV13	NA	NA	CASSLVDGRATEAFF	TGTGCCAGCAGCTTAGTAGATGGGAGGGCCACTGAAGCTTTCTTT
TRBJ2-1	TRBV13	few	TRBD2	CASSMWTSGGLGDNEQFF	TGTGCCAGCAGCATGTGGACTAGCGGAGGTCTGGGCGACAATGAGCAGTTCTTC
TRBJ2-4	TRBV5-6	NA	NA	CASSLGLGNIQYF	TGTGCCAGCAGCTTAGGGTTGGGAAACATTCAGTACTTC
TRBJ2-7	TRBV4-1	NA	TRBD1	CASSQEGGQSYEQYF	TGCGCCAGCAGCCAAGAAGGGGGACAGTCCTACGAGCAGTACTTC
TRBJ2-7	TRBV5-1	NA	NA	CASSLGDSSYEQYF	TGCGCCAGCAGCTTGGGCGATAGCTCCTACGAGCAGTACTTC
TRBJ2-1	TRBV5-4	NA	NA	CASSSYNEQFF	TGTGCCAGCAGCTCGTACAATGAGCAGTTCTTC
TRBJ2-7	TRBV7-9	NA	NA	CASSHSTNYEQYF	TGTGCCAGCAGCCACTCTACGAACTACGAGCAGTACTTC
TRBJ2-7	TRBV2	NA	NA	CASSEQFSDLRHEQYF	TGTGCCAGCAGTGAACAATTCAGCGATCTGAGGCACGAGCAGTACTTC
TRBJ2-3	TRBV30	once	NA	CAWGGAGTDTQYF	TGTGCCTGGGGGGGGGCTGGCACAGATACGCAGTATTTT
TRBJ1-4	TRBV6-5	NA	TRBD1	CASSYSGQGLEKLFF	TGTGCCAGCAGTTACTCCGGACAGGGGCTTGAAAAACTGTTTTTT
TRBJ1-6	TRBV10-3	NA	TRBD1	CAISEGTGRDSPLHF	TGTGCCATCAGTGAAGGGACAGGGCGGGATTCACCCCTCCACTTT
TRBJ2-2	TRBV30	NA	TRBD2	CAWRETSVANTGELFF	TGTGCCTGGAGAGAAACTAGCGTCGCGAACACCGGGGAGCTGTTTTTT
TRBJ1-4	TRBV27	NA	NA	CASSLLGGEEKLFF	TGTGCCAGCAGTTTATTGGGGGGTGAAGAAAAACTGTTTTTT
TRBJ2-3	TRBV4-3	NA	NA	CASSQEEADTQYF	TGCGCCAGCAGCCAAGAGGAAGCAGATACGCAGTATTTT
TRBJ2-7	TRBV27	NA	TRBD1	CASTPGQGITYEQYF	TGTGCCAGCACCCCGGGACAGGGGATTACCTACGAGCAGTACTTC
TRBJ2-7	TRBV10-1	NA	TRBD2	CASSEYREGEQYF	TGCGCCAGCAGTGAGTATCGGGAGGGCGAGCAGTACTTC
TRBJ2-3	TRBV27	NA	TRBD2	CASSLIRLAGGTDTQYF	TGTGCCAGCAGTTTGATTCGGCTAGCGGGTGGCACAGATACGCAGTATTTT
TRBJ1-1	TRBV6-1	few	NA	CASSEATPSLGAFF	TGTGCCAGCAGTGAAGCTACCCCGAGTCTCGGAGCTTTCTTT
TRBJ2-3	TRBV11-2	NA	NA	CASSLTYTSQDTDTQYF	TGTGCCAGCAGCCTAACATACACGAGCCAGGACACAGATACGCAGTATTTT
TRBJ2-7	TRBV9	NA	TRBD2	CASSASSGSSYEQYF	TGTGCCAGCAGCGCATCTAGCGGGAGTTCTTACGAGCAGTACTTC
TRBJ2-7	TRBV11-2	NA	NA	CASSLVVGQGSYEQYF	TGTGCCAGCAGCTTAGTAGTCGGGCAGGGCTCCTACGAGCAGTACTTC
TRBJ2-7	TRBV19	NA	TRBD1	CASSIGTGTIYEQYF	TGTGCCAGTAGTATTGGGACAGGGACTATCTACGAGCAGTACTTC
TRBJ1-4	TRBV28	once	NA	CASSLRQADEKLFF	TGTGCCAGCAGTTTAAGACAGGCGGATGAAAAACTGTTTTTT
TRBJ1-1	TRBV16	NA	NA	CASSQGSTTEAFF	TGTGCCAGCAGCCAGGGTTCTACCACTGAAGCTTTCTTT
TRBJ2-3	TRBV6-5	once	NA	CASSHSGLTDTQYF	TGTGCCAGCTCCCACAGCGGGCTTACAGATACGCAGTATTTT
TRBJ2-3	TRBV7-2	NA	NA	CASSLEGHPTDTQYF	TGTGCCAGCAGCTTAGAGGGACATCCCACAGATACGCAGTATTTT
TRBJ2-7	TRBV28	NA	TRBD1	CASSLSWDSSYEQYF	TGTGCCAGCAGTTTATCGTGGGACAGCTCCTACGAGCAGTACTTC
TRBJ2-1	TRBV6-6	NA	NA	CASSYEADEQFF	TGTGCCAGCAGTTACGAGGCTGATGAGCAGTTCTTC
TRBJ2-1	TRBV6-5	NA	TRBD2	CASFGGGTYNEQFF	TGTGCCAGCTTCGGGGGAGGGACCTACAATGAGCAGTTCTTC